The source of this T cell receptor (beta chain) is a study of tumor-infiltrating lymphocytes in localized non-small cell lung cancer. Study-level findings and limits: No T-cell fraction difference was seen between IM1 and IM2 tumors. Recurrence-free survival showed no association with tumor T-cell fraction.

Losses at the gene ends were 0 bases for V and 3 bases for J; bases not matched to a gene: 2. There are 16 residues in the CDR3. Germline CDR1 reads SGHDN; CDR2 reads FVKESK. Data came from immunoSEQ multiplex PCR; TCRdb stores just in-frame clones and leaves some out. The repertoire holds 12,000 or so clones, with about four fifths as singletons. A note on this clone: The antigen is unknown.

The origin of this receptor is a human donor with non-small cell lung cancer. The rearrangement joins TRBV14 to TRBJ2-3, with 11 bases lining up with TRBD1. Sequenced input: lung tumor tissue. The CDR3 here is CASSQDGQGATDTQYF. The CDR3 bases are TGTGCCAGCAGCCAAGACGGACAGGGGGCTACAGATACGCAGTATTTT.